The 10 T cell receptor beta chains listed next were all sequenced from one sample in a study of blood T cell repertoires in COVID-19. Method: immunoSEQ multiplex PCR; TCRdb's copy keeps in-frame clones and lacks some. The sample has 90,000 to 100,000 clones, approximately 86% seen once. The sequencing sample was made of peripheral blood. These receptors were taken from a man between 65 and 80 years old with active or convalescent COVID-19.

The chain links TRBV11-3 to TRBJ2-3, with 8 nucleotides matching TRBD2. The CDR3 totals 15 residues. The V gene end was trimmed by 1 base and the J gene end by 2 bases; junction bases not matched to a gene: 2. The germline gives CDR1 SGHNT, CDR2 YENEEA. CDR3 sequence: CASSLAGGNTDTQYF. CDR3 nucleotides: TGTGCCAGCAGCTTAGCGGGGGGGAACACAGATACGCAGTATTTT. The full variable domain, its missing parts supplied by reference TRBV11-3 and TRBJ2-3, is EAGVVQSPRYKIIEKKQPVAFWCNPISGHNTLYWYLQNLGQGPELLIRYENEEAVDDSQLPKDRFSAERLKGVDSTLKIQPAELGDSAVYLCASSLAGGNTDTQYFGPGTRLTVL.

V and J are TRBV6-5 and TRBJ1-1, with no clear D. The CDR3 contains 14 residues. In germline, CDR1 is MNHEY, CDR2 SVGAGI. V dropped 5 bases and J dropped 4 bases, with 14 bases sitting between them. CDR3 sequence: CASSPSIVGTEAFF. The CDR3 DNA is TGTGCCAGCAGTCCTTCGATAGTCGGCACTGAAGCTTTCTTT.

This rearrangement joins TRBV3-1 (or the pseudogene TRBV3-2) to TRBJ2-1; D not certain. Trimming removed 4 bases from V and 7 bases from J, with 8 bases in between. Germline CDR1 reads LGHDT; CDR2 reads YNNKEL (reference sequence). This CDR3 is built from 12 residues. DNA for the CDR3: TGTGCCAGCAGCCGACACGGAAATGAGCAGTTCTTC. Protein: CASSRHGNEQFF.

The chain is built from TRBV6-5 and TRBJ2-3, with 9 bases fitting TRBD2. With V trimmed by 0 bases and J by 2 bases, 0 bases remained unmatched. The germline gives CDR1 MNHEY, CDR2 SVGAGI. This CDR3 region has 15 residues. The CDR3: CASSYSGLATDTQYF. The CDR3 DNA sequence: TGTGCCAGCAGTTACTCGGGACTAGCCACAGATACGCAGTATTTT.

The chain recombines TRBV7-2 with TRBJ1-6; TRBD1 is a possible D gene (5 bases). V lost 6 bases, J lost 10 bases, and 19 bases lay in between. In germline, CDR1 is SGHTA, CDR2 FQGNSA. The length of the CDR3 is 15 residues. The CDR3 loop reads CASRTRQFLGSPLHF. CDR3 DNA sequence: TGTGCCAGCAGAACCCGACAGTTCTTAGGGTCACCCCTCCACTTT.

This rearrangement joins TRBV7-9 to TRBJ1-1; D ambiguous. CDR3 length: 13 residues. CDR1 SEHNR and CDR2 FQNEAQ come from the germline V gene (reference sequence). V gave up 5 bases and J gave up 4 bases, with 11 bases separating them. The CDR3 bases are TGTGCCAGCAGCGGCCCAGAGGGCACTGAAGCTTTCTTT. Translation: CASSGPEGTEAFF.

This chain uses TRBV27 with TRBJ1-2; 9 bases are shared with TRBD1. CDR3 length: 16 amino acids. J was trimmed by 8 bases and V by 6 bases; bases with no gene match: 16. From germline, CDR1 is MNHEY and CDR2 SMNVEV (reference sequence). This CDR3 reads CASRSTGTGNSRGYTF. CDR3 nucleotides: TGTGCCAGCAGGAGTACCGGGACAGGGAATTCGCGGGGCTACACCTTC.

This clone has just a few counts. The CDR3 loop reads CAWSAGTGANSPLHF. The CDR3 DNA reads as TGTGCCTGGAGCGCCGGGACAGGGGCTAATTCACCCCTCCACTTT. This chain links TRBV30 with TRBJ1-6; 10 bases are shared with TRBD1. The J segment lost 6 bases and the V segment lost 3 bases, leaving 5 bases of the junction unmatched. The CDR3 contains 15 residues. Germline values: CDR1 GTSNPN, CDR2 SVGIG (reference sequence).

The chain is built from TRBV7-9 and TRBJ2-7; TRBD2 matches at 13 bases. Per the germline V gene, CDR1 is SEHNR and CDR2 is FQNEAQ (reference sequence). J gave up 9 bases and V 5 bases, and 7 bases lay outside the gene matches. The CDR3 is made up of 14 amino acids. This CDR3 reads CASSLGTSGDGQYF. The CDR3 DNA follows: TGTGCCAGCAGCCTAGGGACTAGCGGGGACGGGCAGTACTTC. The full variable domain, with the rest looked up from reference TRBV7-9 and TRBJ2-7, is DTGVSQNPRHKITKRGQNVTFRCDPISEHNRLYWYRQTLGQGPEFLTYFQNEAQLEKSRLLSDRFSAERPKGSFSTLEIQRTEQGDSAMYLCASSLGTSGDGQYFGPGTRLTVT.

CDR3 in amino acids: CASRPGVVETQYF. The CDR3 coding sequence is TGTGCCAGCAGGCCAGGGGTCGTGGAGACCCAGTACTTC. The V and J genes are TRBV5-8 and TRBJ2-5, with D perhaps TRBD1 (6 bases). Germline-derived CDR1 and CDR2 are SGHTS and YDEGEE. The CDR3 runs to 13 residues. Trimming cost V 5 bases and J 5 bases, with 13 bases left between them.